This T cell receptor (beta chain) appears in the sequencing data of a study of blood T cells in healthy people across ages. For the study at large: About one barcoded beta molecule per two T cells was captured by template switching.

A J-beta primer mix and a sample-barcoded 5' primer were used in a second PCR of roughly 7 to 12 cycles. TCRdb re-derived calls from the 5' RACE reads in MiXCR, one entry per CDR3 protein. The repertoire holds over 600,000 distinct CDR3 sequences, about 56% seen once, with roughly 25% in the top ten. V gave up 4 bases and J gave up 0 bases, with 15 bases separating them. CDR3 length: 16 amino acids. CDR1 and CDR2 (germline): SGHRS, YFSETQ. This clonotype was recorded a few times. Sequencing input: blood. This receptor was obtained from a man aged 40-49 years in good health. The rearrangement joins TRBV5-1 to TRBJ2-3, with no clear D. The CDR3 region is CASSTDGRMSTDTQYF. In DNA, the CDR3 is TGCGCCAGCAGCACGGATGGACGGATGAGCACAGATACGCAGTATTTT.